The sequence of this T cell receptor (beta chain) was determined in a study of blood T cell repertoires in COVID-19. The wider study: The study drew acute and convalescent COVID-19 samples from the United States, Italy and Spain.

The V and J ends lost 5 bases and 8 bases, in that order; junction bases with no gene match: 6. The CDR3 covers 13 residues. Germline V lookup: CDR1 SEHNR, CDR2 FQNEAQ (reference sequence). As processed by the authors: Researchers report that nucleated cell counts were estimated from reference gene primer amplification. Measured with immunoSEQ multiplex PCR; TCRdb has only the in-frame clones, and not every one. V, J and clone size derive from that table, while D and trimming were established from the DNA sequence. The sample shows a few hundred thousand clones, roughly nine tenths of them seen only once.

This sequence was found in a young woman with COVID-19, enrolled during active disease. This rearrangement joins TRBV7-9 to TRBJ1-3; 7 nucleotides agree with TRBD1. Sequenced material: peripheral blood. CDR3 DNA: TGTGCCAGCAGCGCCAGGGGGACGGACACCATATATTTT. Protein sequence: CASSARGTDTIYF.